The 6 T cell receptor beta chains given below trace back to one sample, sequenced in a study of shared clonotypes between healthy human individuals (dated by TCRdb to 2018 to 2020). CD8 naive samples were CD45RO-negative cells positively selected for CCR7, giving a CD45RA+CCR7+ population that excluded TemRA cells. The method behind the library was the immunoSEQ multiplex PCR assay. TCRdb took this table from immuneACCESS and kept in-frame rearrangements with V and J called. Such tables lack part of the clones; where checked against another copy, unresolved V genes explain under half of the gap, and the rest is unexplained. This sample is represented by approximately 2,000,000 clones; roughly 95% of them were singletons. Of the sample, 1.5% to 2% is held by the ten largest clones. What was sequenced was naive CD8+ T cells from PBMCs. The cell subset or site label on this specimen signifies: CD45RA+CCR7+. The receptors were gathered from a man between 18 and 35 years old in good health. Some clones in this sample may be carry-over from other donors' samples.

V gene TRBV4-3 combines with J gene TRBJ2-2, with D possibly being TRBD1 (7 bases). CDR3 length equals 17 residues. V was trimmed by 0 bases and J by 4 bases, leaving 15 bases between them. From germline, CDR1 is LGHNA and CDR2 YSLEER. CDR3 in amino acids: CASSQDWAGGITGELFF. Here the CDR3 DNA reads TGCGCCAGCAGCCAAGACTGGGCAGGGGGGATCACCGGGGAGCTGTTTTTT.

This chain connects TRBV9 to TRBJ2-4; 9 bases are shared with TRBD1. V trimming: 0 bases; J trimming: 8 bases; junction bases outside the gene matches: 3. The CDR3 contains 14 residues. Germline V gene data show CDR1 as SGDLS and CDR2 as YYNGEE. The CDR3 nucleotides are TGTGCCAGCAGCGTAGGGGACAGGGTTGACATTCAGTACTTC. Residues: CASSVGDRVDIQYF.

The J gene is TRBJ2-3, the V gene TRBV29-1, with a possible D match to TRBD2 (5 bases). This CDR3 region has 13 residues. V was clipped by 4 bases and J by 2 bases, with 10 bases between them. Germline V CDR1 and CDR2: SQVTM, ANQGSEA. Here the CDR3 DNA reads TGCAGCGTTGGAGGAGCGGACACAGATACGCAGTATTTT. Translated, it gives CSVGGADTDTQYF.

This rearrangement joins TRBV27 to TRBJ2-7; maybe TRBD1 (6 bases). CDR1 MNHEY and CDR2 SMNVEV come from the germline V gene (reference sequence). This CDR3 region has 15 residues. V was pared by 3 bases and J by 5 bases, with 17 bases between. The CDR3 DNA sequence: TGTGCCAGCAGTTTCTCGGCAGGGGCTGTGGACGAGCAGTACTTC. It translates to CASSFSAGAVDEQYF.

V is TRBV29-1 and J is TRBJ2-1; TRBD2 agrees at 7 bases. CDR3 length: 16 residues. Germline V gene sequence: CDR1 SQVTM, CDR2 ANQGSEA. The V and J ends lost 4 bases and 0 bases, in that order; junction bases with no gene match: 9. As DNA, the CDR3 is TGCAGCGTTGGGGAGGGGCGGGATCCCTCCTACAATGAGCAGTTCTTC. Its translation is CSVGEGRDPSYNEQFF.

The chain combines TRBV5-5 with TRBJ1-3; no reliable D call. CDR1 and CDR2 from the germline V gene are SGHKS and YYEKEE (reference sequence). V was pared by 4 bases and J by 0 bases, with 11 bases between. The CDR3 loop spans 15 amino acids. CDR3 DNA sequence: TGTGCCAGCAGCGAAGACCGAGGCTCTGGAAACACCATATATTTT. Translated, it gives CASSEDRGSGNTIYF.